The 25 T cell receptor beta chains in this list originate from one sample, sequenced in a study of T-cell reconstitution after alpha-beta-depleted transplantation in children (dated by TCRdb to between 2015 and 2016). Libraries came from PCR. Sequenced using an Illumina HiSeq 2500. To normalize quantification of the TCRbeta repertoire, the TCR libraries were built with molecular barcoding that relied on unique molecular identifiers. The public reads were run again by TCRdb, first through fastp at Q25 and then through MiXCR, and only productive beta chains were kept. Rows are combined by CDR3 protein, so each entry shows the most common genes and DNA. For this sample there are approximately 640,000 distinct CDR3 sequences; roughly 17% appear just once. The ten largest clonotypes hold about 1.1% of the sample. Sample: PBMCs from the stem cell graft donor, taken from the stem cell graft. The receptors derive from a human donor who donated a stem cell graft to a child with acute myeloid leukemia.

This clonotype has only a few counts. The chain carries TRBV24-1 and TRBJ2-7, with D perhaps matching TRBD2 (6 bases). The CDR3 length is 18 residues. The V end lost 0 bases, the J end lost 7 bases, and 24 bases lay between the germline ends. Germline V gene sequence: CDR1 KGHDR, CDR2 SFDVKD. Here the CDR3 reads CATSDLRVGLTNLREQYV. DNA of the CDR3: TGTGCCACCAGTGATTTGCGGGTGGGACTCACCAACCTACGGGAGCAGTACGTC.

The table lists this clonotype with a few counts. The chain links TRBV7-2 to TRBJ1-2, with 8 bases lining up with TRBD1. The germline gives CDR1 SGHTA, CDR2 FQGNSA. After removal of 1 base from V and 7 bases from J, the junction contained 8 bases not matched to a gene. The CDR3 length is 15 residues. CDR3 sequence reads: CASSLVPQGAGGYTF. CDR3 coding DNA: TGTGCCAGCAGCTTAGTACCCCAGGGGGCAGGTGGCTACACCTTC.

This chain connects TRBV24-1 to TRBJ2-1; maybe TRBD2 (5 bases). The CDR3 totals 15 residues. Germline assignment: CDR1 KGHDR and CDR2 SFDVKD. V gave up 2 bases and J gave up 0 bases, with 7 bases separating them. CDR3 residues: CATSDWESSYNEQFF. The CDR3 nucleotides are TGTGCCACCAGTGATTGGGAGAGCTCCTACAATGAGCAGTTCTTC.

This clonotype came up a few times. In DNA form, the CDR3 reads TGTGCCAGCAGCGGGCGAGGGACCTTAAACACTGAAGCTTTCTTT. Amino acids: CASSGRGTLNTEAFF. This chain links TRBV7-2 with TRBJ1-1; D perhaps matches TRBD1 (5 bases). The CDR3 consists of 15 residues. Germline CDR1 is SGHTA and CDR2 is FQGNSA. V dropped 5 bases and J dropped 2 bases, with 15 bases sitting between them.

The sample holds a few counts of this clonotype. The J gene is TRBJ2-1, the V gene TRBV5-1; D might be TRBD1 (7 bases). The CDR3 spans 14 residues. V lost 6 bases and J 6 bases, leaving 16 bases between the germline ends. Germline values: CDR1 SGHRS, CDR2 YFSETQ. CDR3 amino acids: CASTRGGGTNEQFF. The CDR3 DNA is TGCGCCAGCACCCGAGGGGGCGGGACCAATGAGCAGTTCTTC.

This clonotype was counted between two and nine times. This chain uses TRBV20-1 with TRBJ1-1; no clear D. Germline V gene data show CDR1 as DFQATT and CDR2 as SNEGSKA (reference sequence). The CDR3 totals 14 residues. The V gene lost 0 bases and the J gene lost 5 bases, with 13 bases spanning the gap. CDR3 amino acids: CSARDLGSMTEAFF. In DNA, the CDR3 is TGCAGTGCTAGAGATCTCGGGTCGATGACTGAAGCTTTCTTT.

J is TRBJ2-5 and V is TRBV5-1; possible D gene TRBD1, 5 bases. The CDR3 extends over 14 amino acids. V was shortened by 5 bases and J by 1 base, with 12 bases between the two germline ends. The germline CDR1 and CDR2 sequences are SGHRS and YFSETQ. The CDR3 nucleotides are TGCGCCAGCAGTCAGAAACAGGCCCAAGAGACCCAGTACTTC. Translated, it gives CASSQKQAQETQYF. The full variable domain, its missing parts supplied by reference TRBV5-1 and TRBJ2-5, is KAGVTQTPRYLIKTRGQQVTLSCSPISGHRSVSWYQQTPGQGLQFLFEYFSETQRNKGNFPGRFSGRQFSNSRSEMNVSTLELGDSALYLCASSQKQAQETQYFGPGTRLLVL.

Many counts were recorded for this clonotype. This chain uses TRBV12-3 or TRBV12-4 with TRBJ2-1; tentative D call: TRBD2 (6 bases). V lost 3 bases to trimming and J lost 4 bases, with 7 bases between them. The CDR3 sequence is 13 residues long. Here the CDR3 reads CASSFAGYNEQFF. Here the CDR3 DNA reads TGTGCCAGCAGTTTTGCGGGGTACAATGAGCAGTTCTTC.

V usage is TRBV20-1 and J usage is TRBJ1-4; D unresolved. The CDR3 contains 10 residues. Trimming left V 5 bases short and J 8 bases short, with 6 bases between. Germline CDR1 is DFQATT and CDR2 is SNEGSKA (reference sequence). The CDR3 bases are TGCAGTGCTCGAGGGGAAAAACTGTTTTTT. This codes for CSARGEKLFF.

This clonotype was recorded many times. The V call is TRBV12-3 or TRBV12-4, the J call TRBJ1-2; D perhaps matches TRBD1 (5 bases). The CDR3 extends over 11 amino acids. Trimming took off 3 bases at V and 7 bases at J, with 6 bases between the two ends. The CDR3 here is CASSLGGGYTF. In DNA form, the CDR3 reads TGTGCCAGCAGTTTGGGGGGTGGCTACACCTTC.

The chain couples TRBV4-3 to TRBJ2-3; 11 bases map to TRBD1. V lost 0 bases to trimming and J lost 4 bases; unmatched junction nucleotides: 3. The CDR3 extends over 16 amino acids. Germline lookup yields CDR1 LGHNA and CDR2 YSLEER. CDR3 sequence reads: CASSQDQGQGADTQYF. As DNA, the CDR3 is TGCGCCAGCAGCCAAGATCAGGGACAGGGGGCAGATACGCAGTATTTT.

The rearrangement uses TRBV24-1 and TRBJ2-7; the match to TRBD2 covers 11 bases. Germline V gives CDR1 KGHDR, CDR2 SFDVKD. Germline trimming cut 4 bases from V and 5 bases from J; bases unmatched to any gene: 9. The CDR3 is 16 residues long. The CDR3 coding sequence is TGTGCCACCAGTGACGGTGGACTAGCGGGTGTAGACGAGCAGTACTTC. It translates to CATSDGGLAGVDEQYF.

This clonotype has a count of ten or more. V is TRBV20-1 and J is TRBJ1-1; 8 bases map to TRBD1. The ends lost 3 bases at V and 5 bases at J; junction bases unmatched: 8. The CDR3 has 14 residues. Germline CDR1 and CDR2: DFQATT and SNEGSKA (reference sequence). Here the CDR3 DNA reads TGCAGTGCTAGTCCCTCCAGGGGGCGGACTGAAGCTTTCTTT. Amino acid sequence: CSASPSRGRTEAFF.

The table lists this clonotype with many counts. This chain links TRBV29-1 with TRBJ2-5; 10 bases align to TRBD2. Germline V gives CDR1 SQVTM, CDR2 ANQGSEA. There are 14 residues in the CDR3. V shed 5 bases and J 2 bases; nucleotides not matched to a gene: 5. The CDR3 loop is CSVLPAGGQETQYF. The CDR3 DNA reads as TGCAGCGTTTTACCAGCGGGGGGGCAAGAGACCCAGTACTTC.

In its sample, this clonotype was seen many times. This rearrangement joins TRBV15 to TRBJ2-7; D is possibly TRBD1 (6 bases). CDR1 and CDR2 (germline): LNHNV, YYDKDF (reference sequence). V lost 3 bases and J 2 bases, leaving 8 bases between the germline ends. CDR3 length equals 13 residues. This CDR3 reads CATSSDRPYEQYF. The CDR3 DNA reads as TGTGCCACCAGCAGCGACAGGCCCTACGAGCAGTACTTC.

This clonotype was observed a handful of times. This chain connects TRBV20-1 to TRBJ2-5, with 13 bases aligning to TRBD2. This CDR3 has 17 residues. Germline lookup yields CDR1 DFQATT and CDR2 SNEGSKA (reference sequence). With V trimmed by 5 bases and J by 2 bases, 11 bases remained unmatched. CDR3 coding DNA: TGCAGTGCTGCTACTAGCGGGGGGGTCATTTCTCAAGAGACCCAGTACTTC. Its protein is CSAATSGGVISQETQYF.

This clonotype came up a few times. V usage is TRBV4-3 and J usage is TRBJ2-2; the D call may be TRBD1 or TRBD2 (6 bases each). Germline CDR1 and CDR2: LGHNA and YSLEER. The V and J ends lost 0 bases and 5 bases respectively, with 16 bases between them. CDR3 length: 17 residues. The CDR3 DNA follows: TGCGCCAGCAGCCAAGATCGGCTAGGGGGGAGAACCGGGGAGCTGTTTTTT. Translating it yields CASSQDRLGGRTGELFF.

This clonotype has ten or more counts. J is TRBJ1-4 and V is TRBV7-2, with unresolved D. The germline CDR1 and CDR2 sequences are SGHTA and FQGNSA. The germline V and J ends were trimmed by 2 bases and 6 bases, with 10 bases remaining between them. This CDR3 has 14 amino acids. CDR3 DNA sequence: TGTGCCAGCAGCTTATCGGCACAAGATGAAAAACTGTTTTTT. Translated, it gives CASSLSAQDEKLFF.

The chain employs TRBV6-2 or TRBV6-3 and TRBJ1-6; D is perhaps TRBD1 (6 bases). Germline CDR1 and CDR2: MNHEY and SVGEGT. This CDR3 has 17 amino acids. V was clipped by 4 bases and J by 0 bases, with 13 bases between them. CDR3 loop: CASSSDSWSSYNSPLHF. In nucleotides, the CDR3 is TGTGCCAGCAGTTCGGACAGCTGGAGCTCCTATAATTCACCCCTCCACTTT.

The chain combines TRBV7-2 with TRBJ2-7; TRBD1 agrees at 9 bases. V shed 4 bases and J 2 bases; nucleotides not matched to a gene: 6. CDR1 and CDR2 (germline): SGHTA, FQGNSA. This CDR3 comprises 15 residues. This CDR3 is CASSSTGTGTYEQYF. The CDR3 DNA follows: TGTGCCAGCAGCTCAACCGGGACAGGGACCTACGAGCAGTACTTC.

This clonotype was recorded only once. The chain links TRBV12-5 to TRBJ2-7; D gene unclear. Germline-derived CDR1 and CDR2 are LGHNT and FRNRAP. The germline V and J ends were trimmed by 3 bases and 0 bases, with 0 bases remaining between them. This CDR3 is 11 amino acids long. CDR3 region: CASGFSYEQYF. For the CDR3, the DNA is TGTGCTAGTGGTTTCTCCTACGAGCAGTACTTC. The complete variable domain, with remaining parts taken from reference TRBV12-5 and TRBJ2-7, reads DARVTQTPRHKVTEMGQEVTMRCQPILGHNTVFWYRQTMMQGLELLAYFRNRAPLDDSGMPKDRFSAEMPDATLATLKIQPSEPRDSAVYFCASGFSYEQYFGPGTRLTVT.

The rearrangement uses TRBV7-2 and TRBJ2-7; no firm D call. Trimming stripped 4 bases from V and 0 bases from J, with 10 bases between. CDR3 length equals 14 residues. From germline, CDR1 is SGHTA and CDR2 FQGNSA. The DNA for the CDR3 is TGTGCCAGCAGCTCCCCACCAAGCTCCTACGAGCAGTACTTC. Translation gives CASSSPPSSYEQYF.

This clonotype has a handful of counts. This chain links TRBV5-6 with TRBJ1-2, with 12 bases lining up with TRBD1. The CDR3 has 15 amino acids. The trim removed 3 bases at V and 8 bases at J, leaving 8 bases unmatched. Germline assignment: CDR1 SGHDT and CDR2 YYEEEE. The CDR3, as DNA: TGTGCCAGCAGCTATGGTGGGACAGGGGGCTCCGGCTACACCTTC. This gives the protein CASSYGGTGGSGYTF.

In this sample, this clonotype turned up many times. V is TRBV20-1 and J is TRBJ2-7; 9 nucleotides agree with TRBD1. V was clipped by 5 bases and J by 3 bases; unmatched bases: 2. The CDR3 is made up of 12 amino acids. The germline CDR1 and CDR2 sequences are DFQATT and SNEGSKA (reference sequence). In DNA form, the CDR3 reads TGCAGTGCTTCGACAGGGGGCTACGAGCAGTACTTC. Encoded protein: CSASTGGYEQYF.

This clonotype was detected many times. The rearrangement links TRBV20-1 to TRBJ2-2; no reliable D call. The germline gives CDR1 DFQATT, CDR2 SNEGSKA (reference sequence). This CDR3 contains 14 residues. V dropped 4 bases and J dropped 1 base, with 10 bases sitting between them. Here the CDR3 reads CSAKHSRNTGELFF. Here the CDR3 DNA reads TGCAGTGCTAAACATAGCCGGAACACCGGGGAGCTGTTTTTT.